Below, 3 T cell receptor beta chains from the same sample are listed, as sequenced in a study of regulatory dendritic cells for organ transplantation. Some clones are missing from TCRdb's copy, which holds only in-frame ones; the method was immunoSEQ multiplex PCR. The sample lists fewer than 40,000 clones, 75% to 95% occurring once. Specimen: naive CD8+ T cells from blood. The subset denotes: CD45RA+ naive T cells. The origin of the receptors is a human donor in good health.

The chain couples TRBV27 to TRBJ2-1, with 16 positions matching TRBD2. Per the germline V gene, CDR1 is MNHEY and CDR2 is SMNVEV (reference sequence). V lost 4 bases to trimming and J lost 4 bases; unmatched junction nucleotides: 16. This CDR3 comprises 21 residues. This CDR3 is CASSSYSGTSGGAMPYNEQFF. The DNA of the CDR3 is TGTGCCAGCAGTTCCTACTCAGGGACTAGCGGGGGGGCGATGCCTTACAATGAGCAGTTCTTC.

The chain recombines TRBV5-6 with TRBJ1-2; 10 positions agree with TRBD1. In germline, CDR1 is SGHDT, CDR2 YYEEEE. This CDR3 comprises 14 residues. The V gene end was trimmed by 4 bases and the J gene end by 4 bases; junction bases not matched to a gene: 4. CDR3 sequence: CASSVGTGAYGYTF. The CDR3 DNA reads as TGTGCCAGCAGCGTAGGGACAGGGGCCTATGGCTACACCTTC.

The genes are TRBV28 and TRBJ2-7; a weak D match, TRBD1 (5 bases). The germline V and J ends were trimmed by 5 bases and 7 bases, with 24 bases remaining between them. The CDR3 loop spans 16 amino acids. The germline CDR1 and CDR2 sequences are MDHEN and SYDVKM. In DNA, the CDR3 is TGTGCCAGCAGTCCTCCTCTGACGTCCAGGGCGGAGGAGCAGTACTTC. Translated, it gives CASSPPLTSRAEEQYF.